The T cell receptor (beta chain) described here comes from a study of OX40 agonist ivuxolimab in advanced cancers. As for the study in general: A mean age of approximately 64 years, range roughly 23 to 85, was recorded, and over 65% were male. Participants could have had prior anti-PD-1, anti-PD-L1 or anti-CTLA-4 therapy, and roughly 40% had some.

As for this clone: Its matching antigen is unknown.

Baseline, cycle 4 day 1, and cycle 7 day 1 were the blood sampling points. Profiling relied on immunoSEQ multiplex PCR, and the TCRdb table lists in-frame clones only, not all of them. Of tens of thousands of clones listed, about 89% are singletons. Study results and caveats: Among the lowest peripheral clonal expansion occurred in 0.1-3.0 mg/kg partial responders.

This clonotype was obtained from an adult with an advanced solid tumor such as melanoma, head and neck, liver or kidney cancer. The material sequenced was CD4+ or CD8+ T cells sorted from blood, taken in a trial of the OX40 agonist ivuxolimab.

The CDR3: CASSLINANTGELFF. The CDR3 nucleotides are TGTGCCAGCAGTTTAATAAACGCGAACACCGGGGAGCTGTTTTTT. This sequence joins TRBV28 and TRBJ2-2; D is unclear. The CDR3 is made up of 15 amino acids. Trimming took 2 bases from V and 0 from J, leaving 7 bases between them. Germline V gives CDR1 MDHEN, CDR2 SYDVKM.